Shown below are 22 T cell receptor beta chains from a single sample sequenced in a study of T cells in Graves' hyperthyroidism and ophthalmopathy. RNA transcripts were the template for amplifying TCR beta CDR3 regions. An initial round of RT-PCR targeting the TCR CDR3 relied on the HTBI primer set. TCRdb used MiXCR to reprocess the multiplex PCR reads, holding one entry per CDR3 protein. The sample consists of under 300,000 distinct CDR3 sequences, around 25% of them appearing once. The sample taken for sequencing was blood. These receptor sequences come from a man between 35 and 55 years old with Graves' hyperthyroidism that later progressed to Graves' ophthalmopathy.

This clonotype was counted at least ten times. CDR3 nucleotides: TGTGCCAGCAGTTGGTCTAACTATGGCTACACCTTC. Its protein is CASSWSNYGYTF. This sequence joins TRBV12-3 or TRBV12-4 and TRBJ1-2; D call uncertain. The CDR3 sequence is 12 residues long. V was trimmed by 4 bases and J by 0 bases, leaving 3 bases between them.

This clonotype showed up many times. This chain joins TRBV6-5 and TRBJ1-1, with 7 bases lining up with TRBD1. The CDR3 runs to 17 residues. CDR1 and CDR2 (germline): MNHEY, SVGAGI. V was pared by 2 bases and J by 4 bases, with 13 bases of the junction left unmatched. CDR3 loop: CASSYTRTGRVGTEAFF. The CDR3 nucleotides read TGTGCCAGCAGTTACACCCGGACAGGTCGGGTAGGCACTGAAGCTTTCTTT.

This clonotype was recorded at least ten times. It may be a read error: a sequence one base away is much more abundant. J is TRBJ1-2 and V is TRBV28; D is ambiguous. This CDR3 contains 11 residues. Trimming removed 3 bases from V and 1 base from J, with 0 bases in between. CDR1 is MDHEN, CDR2 SYDVKM, per germline. As DNA, the CDR3 is TGTGCCAGCAGTTTTAACTATGGCTACACCTTC. This encodes CASSFNYGYTF.

This chain links TRBV7-9 with TRBJ2-5; D is unclear. The CDR3 is 13 residues long. Germline lookup yields CDR1 SEHNR and CDR2 FQNEAQ (reference sequence). Trimming cost V 1 base and J 3 bases, with 6 bases left between them. The CDR3 reads CASSLVREETQYF. The CDR3 DNA is TGTGCCAGCAGCTTAGTTCGGGAAGAGACCCAGTACTTC.

The chain employs TRBV28 and TRBJ1-5; perhaps TRBD1 as D (5 bases). Trimming pared 5 bases from V and 6 bases from J, leaving 17 bases between. Germline loops: CDR1 MDHEN, CDR2 SYDVKM. The CDR3 length is 15 residues. The CDR3 is CASSPPGRGSQPQHF. The CDR3 coding sequence is TGTGCCAGCAGTCCCCCTGGAAGGGGCAGTCAGCCCCAGCATTTT.

This clonotype was found a few times. V and J are TRBV7-3 and TRBJ1-5; unclear D gene. This CDR3 region has 15 residues. CDR1 is SGHTA and CDR2 is FQGTGA in the germline V gene. Trimming cost V 5 bases and J 0 bases, with 11 bases left between them. The CDR3, as DNA: TGTGCCAGCAGCGAGGAGCTTCATAGCAATCAGCCCCAGCATTTT. Encoded protein: CASSEELHSNQPQHF. Variable domain in full (rest from reference TRBV7-3 and TRBJ1-5): GAGVSQTPSNKVTEKGKYVELRCDPISGHTALYWYRQSLGQGPEFLIYFQGTGAADDSGLPNDRFFAVRPEGSVSTLKIQRTERGDSAVYLCASSEELHSNQPQHFGDGTRLSIL.

CDR3 in amino acids: CASSQQVDPDQPQHF. DNA for the CDR3: TGCGCCAGCAGCCAACAGGTTGATCCGGATCAGCCCCAGCATTTT. The chain uses TRBV4-1 and TRBJ1-5; D is undetermined. Germline V gene lookup returns CDR1 MGHRA and CDR2 YSYEKL. This CDR3 is 15 amino acids long. Trimming stripped 2 bases from V and 5 bases from J, with 13 bases between.

There are many counts of this clonotype. This sequence joins TRBV20-1 and TRBJ2-7; 13 positions match TRBD2. Germline V gene sequence: CDR1 DFQATT, CDR2 SNEGSKA (reference sequence). With V trimmed by 1 base and J by 3 bases, 15 bases remained unmatched. CDR3 size: 19 residues. The chain's CDR3 is CSARGLLAGGPGRFYEQYF. Written as DNA, the CDR3 is TGCAGTGCTAGAGGTCTACTAGCGGGAGGGCCAGGCCGTTTCTACGAGCAGTACTTC.

The gene calls are TRBV5-1 and TRBJ2-7; D unclear. Germline CDR1 and CDR2: SGHRS and YFSETQ. This CDR3 spans 16 amino acids. Trimming shortened V by 0 bases and J by 0 bases, and 13 bases separated the two germline ends. The CDR3 sequence is CASSLAVGMSSYEQYF. In DNA form, the CDR3 reads TGCGCCAGCAGCTTGGCGGTCGGAATGAGCTCCTACGAGCAGTACTTC.

The chain joins TRBV6-2 or TRBV6-3 to TRBJ1-1; no firm D call. This CDR3 has 16 amino acids. The germline V gene encodes CDR1 MNHEY and CDR2 SVGEGT. Deletions cut 2 bases from V and 11 bases from J, with 24 bases between. The CDR3: CASSYGERAVLSGAFF. As DNA, the CDR3 is TGTGCCAGCAGTTACGGAGAAAGGGCGGTATTGAGCGGGGCTTTCTTT.

This chain connects TRBV6-2 or TRBV6-3 to TRBJ2-7; no clear D. The ends were cut back, 2 bases at V and 7 bases at J, with 9 bases in the middle. The CDR3 loop spans 12 amino acids. Germline loops: CDR1 MNHEY, CDR2 SVGEGT. CDR3 bases: TGTGCCAGCAGTTACCCAACATGGGAGCAGTACTTC. This codes for CASSYPTWEQYF.

In its sample, this clonotype was seen many times. The chain combines TRBV7-8 with TRBJ1-5, with TRBD1 matching over 7 bases. Germline CDR1 is SGHVS and CDR2 is FQNEAQ. The V gene end was trimmed by 5 bases and the J gene end by 5 bases; junction bases not matched to a gene: 6. The CDR3 sequence is 14 residues long. This CDR3 reads CASSDRDRHQPQHF. The CDR3 coding sequence is TGTGCCAGCAGCGACAGGGATCGGCATCAGCCCCAGCATTTT. Filled out from reference TRBV7-8 and TRBJ1-5, the complete variable domain reads GAGVSQSPRYKVAKRGQDVALRCDPISGHVSLFWYQQALGQGPEFLTYFQNEAQLDKSGLPSDRFFAERPEGSVSTLKIQRTQQEDSAVYLCASSDRDRHQPQHFGDGTRLSIL.

This clonotype was detected only a few times. The chain recombines TRBV4-2 with TRBJ2-6; TRBD2 matches at 9 bases. Losses at the gene ends were 4 bases for V and 0 bases for J; bases not matched to a gene: 1. Germline CDR1 LGHNA, CDR2 YNFKEQ. The CDR3 loop spans 16 amino acids. CDR3 in DNA: TGTGCCAGCAGCCCGACTAGCGGCTCTGGGGCCAACGTCCTGACTTTC. Translation gives CASSPTSGSGANVLTF.

This clonotype was counted many times. The CDR3 region is CAYDREPNTGELFF. The CDR3 region has the DNA TGTGCCTACGACAGGGAACCTAACACCGGGGAGCTGTTTTTT. The rearrangement links TRBV30 to TRBJ2-2; 7 positions agree with TRBD1. This CDR3 spans 14 amino acids. Unmatched junction bases numbered 7, after V lost 7 bases and J lost 2 bases. The V gene's germline CDR1 is GTSNPN and CDR2 SVGIG (reference sequence).

This clonotype was detected many times. V gene TRBV11-3 combines with J gene TRBJ2-7; D is possibly TRBD2 (5 bases). The V end was cut by 0 bases, the J end by 2 bases, with 14 bases between. CDR3 length equals 16 residues. Germline V gene sequence: CDR1 SGHNT, CDR2 YENEEA. In DNA form, the CDR3 reads TGTGCCAGCAGCTTAGATCGGCGACTACGACCCTACGAGCAGTACTTC. It specifies CASSLDRRLRPYEQYF.

The rearrangement uses TRBV28 and TRBJ2-7; no clear D gene. CDR1 is MDHEN and CDR2 is SYDVKM in the germline V gene. The V and J ends lost 6 bases and 3 bases respectively, with 12 bases between them. The CDR3 covers 13 residues. CDR3 protein: CASSPRTDYEQYF. The CDR3 nucleotides read TGTGCCAGCAGCCCGAGGACCGACTACGAGCAGTACTTC.

Written as DNA, the CDR3 is TGTGCCAGCAGCTCCGGGACAGGGGGATATGGCTACACCTTC. Its protein product is CASSSGTGGYGYTF. The chain links TRBV5-6 to TRBJ1-2; 11 bases match TRBD1. The CDR3 has 14 residues. Germline CDR1 SGHDT, CDR2 YYEEEE. Unmatched junction bases numbered 3, after V lost 3 bases and J lost 5 bases.

The sample holds many counts of this clonotype. The rearrangement links TRBV20-1 to TRBJ1-1; TRBD1 might be the D (5 bases). V was shortened by 2 bases and J by 4 bases, with 11 bases between the two germline ends. Per germline, CDR1 DFQATT and CDR2 SNEGSKA (reference sequence). The CDR3 is made up of 13 amino acids. CDR3 residues: CSARSNRGTEAFF. CDR3 in DNA: TGCAGTGCTAGATCAAATAGGGGCACTGAAGCTTTCTTT.

This clonotype was recorded at least ten times. The chain is built from TRBV7-2 and TRBJ2-7; D perhaps matches TRBD2 (6 bases). Germline values: CDR1 SGHTA, CDR2 FQGNSA. This CDR3 has 14 residues. V gave up 2 bases and J gave up 3 bases, with 11 bases separating them. The CDR3 spells CASSLIQGGYEQYF. The CDR3 nucleotides are TGTGCCAGCAGCTTAATCCAGGGAGGCTACGAGCAGTACTTC.

This chain links TRBV12-3 or TRBV12-4 with TRBJ2-7, with 10 bases matching TRBD1. This CDR3 spans 14 amino acids. V lost 7 bases and J lost 3; bases outside the gene matches: 6. CDR3 bases: TGTGCCAGCACCAAGACAGGGGGCAGCTACGAGCAGTACTTC. It is translated as CASTKTGGSYEQYF.

This clonotype was detected ten times or more. The chain recombines TRBV29-1 with TRBJ2-3; D remains ambiguous. This CDR3 has 13 amino acids. Germline assignment: CDR1 SQVTM and CDR2 ANQGSEA. V dropped 4 bases and J dropped 0 bases, with 8 bases sitting between them. The CDR3 DNA reads as TGCAGCGTTGCTTTCGGTAGCACAGATACGCAGTATTTT. As protein: CSVAFGSTDTQYF.

This clonotype came up a few times. The chain has TRBV12-3 or TRBV12-4 and TRBJ2-7, with TRBD2 matching 7 bases. V was pared by 6 bases and J by 6 bases, with 8 bases of the junction left unmatched. The CDR3 consists of 13 residues. In DNA, the CDR3 is TGTGCCAGCAGCATGCGGGAGTTGGGCGAGCAGTACTTC. Translating gives CASSMRELGEQYF.